The clone carrying this TCR beta chain was counted once. The antigen remains unidentified. The CDR3 spans 14 residues. Trimming stripped 6 bases from V and 0 bases from J, with 9 bases between. CDR1 and CDR2 (germline): ENHRY, SYGVKD. Both TCR beta VDJ combination and CDR3 sequence profiling were carried out. Genomic DNA was the template for this profiling. TCRdb called the reads again in MiXCR, with one record for every CDR3 protein. Of 200,000 or so distinct CDR3 sequences in the sample, 64% were seen once. The data belong to a study of CD8+CD57+ T cells in acquired aplastic anemia. The study, taken as a whole, reports: Significant differences in CD8+ Simpson's diversity were not observed between patients and controls.

This clonotype originated in a human donor with severe aplastic anemia or a healthy control (not recorded which). Material for sequencing was sorted CD4+, CD8+, or CD8+CD57+ T cells (not recorded which) from PBMCs. V gene TRBV10-3 combines with J gene TRBJ1-3; TRBD1 is a possible D gene (5 bases). As DNA, the CDR3 is TGTGCCATCAGGGACACTACCTCTGGAAACACCATATATTTT. Its protein is CAIRDTTSGNTIYF.